A selection of T cell receptor beta chains follows, all from one sample in a study of blood T cell repertoires in COVID-19. Repertoires were generated with immunoSEQ multiplex PCR, while TCRdb's copy carries only in-frame clones and drops some. The data contain over 30,000 clones, around 80% of them singletons. The sample was peripheral blood. All receptors come from a man aged 80 or over with active or convalescent COVID-19. CDR3s include the opening cysteine and the closing phenylalanine or tryptophan. Fields, in order: clone size, D gene, J gene, V gene, CDR3 protein, CDR3 DNA. The D gene is left open where the match is weak. Not every row has a clone size; where given, it reads once, few, many or a size class.

>few|TRBD1|TRBJ1-1|TRBV2
CASARQGSTEAFF
TGTGCCAGCGCCCGACAGGGGAGCACTGAAGCTTTCTTT
>.|TRBD1|TRBJ1-1|TRBV11-1
CASSSQTGAEAFF
TGTGCCAGCAGCTCTCAAACAGGGGCTGAAGCTTTCTTT
>.|TRBD1|TRBJ2-7|TRBV19
CASSPSTGNRYEQYF
TGTGCCAGTAGTCCATCGACAGGGAATAGGTACGAGCAGTACTTC
>few|.|TRBJ2-1|TRBV4-3
CASSQSQGPNEQFF
TGCGCCAGCAGCCAATCACAGGGCCCCAATGAGCAGTTCTTC
>.|.|TRBJ1-6|TRBV6-5
CASKPGHDGSPLHF
TGTGCCAGCAAACCTGGACATGATGGTTCACCCCTCCACTTT
>once|TRBD2|TRBJ2-1|TRBV9
CASSATGLAGGNEQFF
TGTGCCAGCAGCGCGACCGGACTAGCGGGGGGCAATGAGCAGTTCTTC
>.|.|TRBJ1-5|TRBV27
CASSLSYFQPQHF
TGTGCCAGCAGTTTATCCTATTTTCAGCCCCAGCATTTT
>few|TRBD1|TRBJ2-1|TRBV18
CASSQQGVTYNEQFF
TGTGCCAGCTCACAACAGGGGGTAACCTACAATGAGCAGTTCTTC
>.|TRBD1|TRBJ1-5|TRBV4-3
CASSQTTGRRHQPQHF
TGCGCCAGCAGCCAAACGACAGGGCGCAGACATCAGCCCCAGCATTTT
>.|.|TRBJ1-3|TRBV2
CASSRLTGISGNTIYF
TGTGCCAGCAGCCGCCTTACAGGGATCTCTGGAAACACCATATATTTT
>.|TRBD2|TRBJ2-7|TRBV5-6
CASSLGLAGGRYEQYF
TGTGCCAGCAGCTTGGGCCTAGCGGGGGGTCGATACGAGCAGTACTTC
>.|.|TRBJ1-5|TRBV27
CASSLSRQSSNQPQHF
TGTGCCAGCAGTTTATCGAGACAAAGTAGCAATCAGCCCCAGCATTTT
>.|.|TRBJ2-7|TRBV5-5
CASSPRWGGRDEQYF
TGTGCCAGCAGCCCCCGTTGGGGGGGCAGGGACGAGCAGTACTTC
>.|.|TRBJ1-4|TRBV5-1
CASSLDPGTNEKLFF
TGCGCCAGCAGCTTGGACCCAGGGACTAATGAAAAACTGTTTTTT
>.|.|TRBJ2-1|TRBV6-4
CASRGGGLKSYNEQFF
TGTGCCAGCAGAGGGGGGGGACTTAAGTCCTACAATGAGCAGTTCTTC
>.|.|TRBJ2-3|TRBV11-1
CASSLAVYSTDTQYF
TGTGCCAGCAGCTTAGCGGTCTATAGCACAGATACGCAGTATTTT
>.|TRBD1|TRBJ2-1|TRBV5-4
CASSGSTGTGVF
TGTGCCAGCAGCGGATCCACCGGGACAGGCGTCTTC
>.|TRBD2|TRBJ2-5|TRBV7-8
CASSFLSSGIQETQYF
TGTGCCAGCAGCTTTCTATCTAGCGGAATCCAAGAGACCCAGTACTTC
>medium-sized|TRBD2|TRBJ2-1|TRBV5-1
CASSLAGTSSYNEQFF
TGCGCCAGCAGCTTGGCCGGGACTAGCTCCTACAATGAGCAGTTCTTC
>.|TRBD2|TRBJ2-1|TRBV19
CASSIGAGGYNEQFF
TGTGCCAGTAGTATTGGAGCGGGAGGGTACAATGAGCAGTTCTTC
>.|TRBD1|TRBJ1-2|TRBV3-1/TRBV3-2
CASSQGTGTNYGYTF
TGTGCCAGCAGCCAAGGGACAGGAACTAACTATGGCTACACCTTC
>.|TRBD1|TRBJ1-1|TRBV30
CAWSGTGGRAFF
TGTGCCTGGAGTGGGACAGGGGGCCGAGCTTTCTTT
>.|TRBD1|TRBJ2-1|TRBV7-6
CASSLEQGSSYNEQFF
TGTGCCAGCAGTTTAGAACAGGGGAGCTCCTACAATGAGCAGTTCTTC
>few|TRBD1|TRBJ1-5|TRBV6-5
CASRRDRASNQPQHF
TGTGCCAGCAGAAGAGACAGGGCCAGCAATCAGCCCCAGCATTTT
>.|.|TRBJ2-5|TRBV7-9
CASSLFQGQETQYF
TGTGCCAGCAGCTTATTTCAGGGACAAGAGACCCAGTACTTC
>.|TRBD2|TRBJ2-2|TRBV6-5
CASLTGLAAGELFF
TGTGCCAGCCTGACCGGACTAGCGGCCGGGGAGCTGTTTTTT
>.|.|TRBJ1-2|TRBV2
CASRTTGPYGYTF
TGTGCCAGCAGAACCACAGGGCCCTATGGCTACACCTTC